Below, 32 T cell receptor beta chains from the same sample are listed, as sequenced in a study of technical replicates of blood from several donors. Clones were sequenced by immunoSEQ multiplex PCR, and TCRdb holds only the in-frame ones, with some missing. Seen here are 85,000 to 95,000 clones, 90% to 96% observed once, and the top ten hold around 0.4%. Source material: T cells isolated from PBMCs. The receptors originated from a human donor in good health.

The CDR3 loop reads CASSIGTGAGGETQYF. CDR3 coding DNA: TGCGCCAGCAGTATCGGGACAGGGGCGGGTGGAGAGACCCAGTACTTC. This rearrangement joins TRBV5-1 to TRBJ2-5, with 10 bases lining up with TRBD1. Germline-derived CDR1 and CDR2 are SGHRS and YFSETQ. With V trimmed by 5 bases and J by 4 bases, 11 bases remained unmatched. The CDR3 totals 16 residues.

The rearrangement links TRBV5-8 to TRBJ1-5; 10 nucleotides align to TRBD1. The V gene end was trimmed by 0 bases and the J gene end by 5 bases; junction bases not matched to a gene: 2. CDR3 size: 15 residues. The germline V gene encodes CDR1 SGHTS and CDR2 YDEGEE. Here the CDR3 DNA reads TGTGCCAGCAGCTTGGAGGGACAGGGGTATCAGCCCCAGCATTTT. Its translation is CASSLEGQGYQPQHF.

The chain has TRBV19 and TRBJ1-1; no clear D gene. The CDR3 extends over 14 amino acids. V was shortened by 3 bases and J by 4 bases, with 12 bases between the two germline ends. The germline V gene has CDR1 LNHDA and CDR2 SQIVND (reference sequence). The CDR3 protein is CASSIERSRTEAFF. Written as DNA, the CDR3 is TGTGCCAGTAGTATCGAGAGGAGCCGCACTGAAGCTTTCTTT.

This clone has a single count. V and J are TRBV6-5 and TRBJ2-1; D is unresolved. The V end was cut by 0 bases, the J end by 1 base, with 7 bases between. This CDR3 spans 15 amino acids. Germline CDR1 is MNHEY and CDR2 is SVGAGI. CDR3 sequence: CASSYSSDSYNEQFF. The CDR3 nucleotides are TGTGCCAGCAGTTACTCGAGCGATTCCTACAATGAGCAGTTCTTC.

This clone was picked up one time. The chain employs TRBV7-2 and TRBJ1-2, with D perhaps TRBD1 (5 bases). The CDR3 spans 15 residues. The germline gives CDR1 SGHTA, CDR2 FQGNSA. Trimming removed 1 base from V and 8 bases from J, with 17 bases in between. CDR3 nucleotides: TGTGCCAGCAGCTTAGGAGTTTCGCAGGGCTGGGGCTACACCTTC. Residues: CASSLGVSQGWGYTF.

CDR3 DNA sequence: TGCAGCGCTAAGACAGGCTACAATGAGCAGTTCTTC. Translation: CSAKTGYNEQFF. V and J are TRBV29-1 and TRBJ2-1; possible D gene TRBD1, 6 bases. Trimming removed 7 bases from V and 3 bases from J, with 10 bases in between. The CDR3 consists of 12 residues. Germline V gene data show CDR1 as SQVTM and CDR2 as ANQGSEA.

V usage is TRBV27 and J usage is TRBJ1-2; D not resolved. The CDR3 extends over 15 amino acids. From germline, CDR1 is MNHEY and CDR2 SMNVEV (reference sequence). The V gene lost 7 bases and the J gene lost 3 bases, with 18 bases spanning the gap. DNA for the CDR3: TGTGCCAGCATTCCCTACGGTGGGCTCGACTATGGCTACACCTTC. It translates to CASIPYGGLDYGYTF.

The chain couples TRBV7-9 to TRBJ2-7, with D hard to call. The CDR3 totals 13 residues. V lost 2 bases, J lost 3 bases, and 8 bases lay in between. From germline, CDR1 is SEHNR and CDR2 FQNEAQ (reference sequence). This chain's CDR3 is CASSLTFSYEQYF. CDR3 in DNA: TGTGCCAGCAGCTTAACATTCAGCTACGAGCAGTACTTC.

The CDR3 sequence: CASSSSGLSYNEQFF. The CDR3 DNA reads TGTGCCAGCAGCTCCAGCGGGCTCTCCTACAATGAGCAGTTCTTC. The chain joins TRBV7-3 to TRBJ2-1; D possibly corresponds to TRBD2 (6 bases). Germline V lookup: CDR1 SGHTA, CDR2 FQGTGA. V lost 4 bases and J lost 0, with 10 bases in between. The CDR3 has 15 amino acids.

The V gene is TRBV4-3, the J gene TRBJ2-7; 10 nucleotides line up with TRBD2. CDR3 size: 17 residues. Germline lookup yields CDR1 LGHNA and CDR2 YSLEER. V gave up 3 bases and J gave up 4 bases; unmatched junction bases: 12. The CDR3 protein is CASSHLPGLAFGYEQYF. As DNA, the CDR3 is TGCGCCAGCAGCCATTTACCGGGACTAGCGTTTGGGTACGAGCAGTACTTC.

CDR3 in DNA: TGCAGCGTTGTCGAGGATACGCAGTATTTT. Translation gives CSVVEDTQYF. The chain is built from TRBV29-1 and TRBJ2-3; unclear D gene. Per germline, CDR1 SQVTM and CDR2 ANQGSEA. The CDR3 has 10 amino acids. V gave up 4 bases and J gave up 6 bases, with 5 bases separating them.

The V call is TRBV9, the J call TRBJ2-3; D possibly corresponds to TRBD2 (6 bases). V was pared by 0 bases and J by 2 bases, with 16 bases between. This CDR3 comprises 17 residues. The germline V gene encodes CDR1 SGDLS and CDR2 YYNGEE. The DNA of the CDR3 is TGTGCCAGCAGCGTAGGCGGGAACAACTTCAACACAGATACGCAGTATTTT. Its protein product is CASSVGGNNFNTDTQYF.

The chain links TRBV21-1 to TRBJ1-4. TRBV21-1 is deemed a pseudogene. The CDR3 sequence is 15 residues long. Here the CDR3 reads CASSKAAGSGEKLFF. In nucleotides, the CDR3 is TGTGCCAGCAGCAAAGCCGCGGGATCAGGTGAAAAACTGTTTTTT.

V usage is TRBV9 and J usage is TRBJ2-1; possible D gene TRBD2, 5 bases. Germline lookup yields CDR1 SGDLS and CDR2 YYNGEE. This CDR3 contains 15 residues. The V end was cut by 2 bases, the J end by 1 base, with 10 bases between. The CDR3 DNA follows: TGTGCCAGCAGCGTTGGACTGGGTTCCTACAATGAGCAGTTCTTC. Protein: CASSVGLGSYNEQFF.

The V gene is TRBV28, the J gene TRBJ1-5; TRBD1 might be the D (6 bases). Germline-derived CDR1 and CDR2 are MDHEN and SYDVKM. V shed 8 bases and J shed 4 bases, with 24 bases lying between them. The CDR3 has 17 amino acids. This chain's CDR3 is CASVMGLLGGINQPQHF. The CDR3 DNA is TGTGCCAGCGTTATGGGGCTATTAGGGGGAATTAATCAGCCCCAGCATTTT.

The V call is TRBV4-1, the J call TRBJ1-1; 7 positions agree with TRBD1. Germline-derived CDR1 and CDR2 are MGHRA and YSYEKL. CDR3 length equals 11 residues. The V gene end was trimmed by 4 bases and the J gene end by 12 bases; junction bases not matched to a gene: 5. This CDR3 reads CASSLGQETFF. In DNA, the CDR3 is TGCGCCAGCAGCCTTGGACAGGAAACTTTCTTT.

The V call is TRBV7-8, the J call TRBJ1-1; TRBD1 matches 7 bases. Germline trimming cut 5 bases from V and 9 bases from J; bases unmatched to any gene: 9. This CDR3 has 13 residues. Germline V lookup: CDR1 SGHVS, CDR2 FQNEAQ. CDR3 coding DNA: TGTGCCAGCAGCAACAAACGACAGGGTCAAGCTTTCTTT. Amino acid sequence: CASSNKRQGQAFF.

This clone was found once. In DNA form, the CDR3 reads TGTGCCAGCAGCGTAGCCGCCAGCTCCTACAATGAGCAGTTCTTC. Translation: CASSVAASSYNEQFF. The V call is TRBV9, the J call TRBJ2-1; D uncertain. Trimming left V 0 bases short and J 0 bases short, with 7 bases between. Germline V gene data show CDR1 as SGDLS and CDR2 as YYNGEE. This CDR3 region has 15 residues. The variable domain in full, completed from reference TRBV9 and TRBJ2-1, reads DSGVTQTPKHLITATGQRVTLRCSPRSGDLSVYWYQQSLDQGLQFLIQYYNGEERAKGNILERFSAQQFPDLHSELNLSSLELGDSALYFCASSVAASSYNEQFFGPGTRLTVL.

V usage is TRBV5-6 and J usage is TRBJ2-1; TRBD1 agrees at 8 bases. This CDR3 comprises 12 residues. Losses at the gene ends were 4 bases for V and 15 bases for J; bases not matched to a gene: 9. The germline gives CDR1 SGHDT, CDR2 YYEEEE. The CDR3 region is CASSATGDIGFF. Written as DNA, the CDR3 is TGTGCCAGCAGCGCGACAGGGGACATTGGGTTCTTC.

The table lists this clone with a count of one. This chain joins TRBV14 and TRBJ2-7, with 8 bases aligning to TRBD2. The ends lost 8 bases at V and 1 base at J; junction bases unmatched: 16. Per germline, CDR1 SGHDN and CDR2 FVKESK. This CDR3 has 17 amino acids. CDR3 DNA: TGTGCCAGCGGCAACGGTACGGGGGGGGGAGAATCCTACGAGCAGTACTTC. Encoded protein: CASGNGTGGGESYEQYF.

The genes are TRBV2 and TRBJ2-5, with a tentative D call TRBD2 (6 bases). V gave up 7 bases and J gave up 5 bases, with 14 bases separating them. The germline V gene has CDR1 SNHLY and CDR2 FYNNEI. The CDR3 runs 13 residues. The CDR3 loop reads CASKRDWGETQYF. As DNA, the CDR3 is TGTGCCAGCAAACGGGACTGGGGTGAGACCCAGTACTTC. The full variable domain, completed using reference TRBV2 and TRBJ2-5, is EPEVTQTPSHQVTQMGQEVILRCVPISNHLYFYWYRQILGQKVEFLVSFYNNEISEKSEIFDDQFSVERPDGSNFTLKIRSTKLEDSAMYFCASKRDWGETQYFGPGTRLLVL.

The chain couples TRBV19 to TRBJ1-2; D is possibly TRBD1 (5 bases). This CDR3 has 13 residues. CDR1 and CDR2 from the germline V gene are LNHDA and SQIVND (reference sequence). V was shortened by 4 bases and J by 8 bases, with 14 bases between the two germline ends. CDR3 sequence: CASSTPGIEGYTF. CDR3 nucleotides: TGTGCCAGTAGTACACCAGGGATTGAGGGCTACACCTTC.

This clone was recorded once. The chain joins TRBV28 to TRBJ2-2; tentative D call: TRBD1 (6 bases). Germline V gene lookup returns CDR1 MDHEN and CDR2 SYDVKM. The CDR3 extends over 14 amino acids. Deletions cut 4 bases from V and 8 bases from J, with 14 bases between. Here the CDR3 reads CASSSPGAKGELFF. The DNA for the CDR3 is TGTGCCAGCAGTTCCCCAGGGGCAAAAGGGGAGCTGTTTTTT.

This clone was seen once. This rearrangement joins TRBV4-2 to TRBJ2-1, with 9 bases matching TRBD2. CDR1 and CDR2 (germline): LGHNA, YNFKEQ. V trimming: 1 base; J trimming: 5 bases; junction bases outside the gene matches: 3. This CDR3 region has 15 residues. The CDR3 region has the DNA TGTGCCAGCAGCCAAGTCCTAGCGGGACACAATGAGCAGTTCTTC. It yields the protein CASSQVLAGHNEQFF.

The V and J genes are TRBV30 and TRBJ2-7; D possibly corresponds to TRBD2 (6 bases). Germline V lookup: CDR1 GTSNPN, CDR2 SVGIG (reference sequence). The ends were cut back, 5 bases at V and 3 bases at J, with 11 bases in the middle. The CDR3 has 12 residues. The CDR3 DNA reads as TGTGCCTGGGCCTTCGGGGGCTACGAGCAGTACTTC. Its translation is CAWAFGGYEQYF.

This clone has a single count. The genes are TRBV2 and TRBJ2-7; D is perhaps TRBD2 (5 bases). The CDR3 runs to 15 residues. Germline assignment: CDR1 SNHLY and CDR2 FYNNEI. V was pared by 11 bases and J by 4 bases, with 24 bases between. The CDR3 DNA follows: TGTGCCGGGGTACCAGCAGAGCGGAAACTTTACGAGCAGTACTTC. It encodes CAGVPAERKLYEQYF.

The chain carries TRBV6-5 and TRBJ1-2, with 8 nucleotides matching TRBD1. The V gene end was trimmed by 6 bases and the J gene end by 8 bases; junction bases not matched to a gene: 11. The CDR3 has 14 amino acids. Germline CDR1 reads MNHEY; CDR2 reads SVGAGI. DNA for the CDR3: TGTGCCAGCAGCTCTCGGACAGGGATGGTCGGCTACACCTTC. It is translated as CASSSRTGMVGYTF.

The chain links TRBV28 to TRBJ2-1, with D perhaps matching TRBD2 (6 bases). This CDR3 contains 15 residues. CDR1 MDHEN and CDR2 SYDVKM come from the germline V gene. V lost 5 bases, J lost 4 bases, and 15 bases lay in between. In DNA, the CDR3 is TGTGCCAGCAGTATCAGCGGGTTGGGATACAATGAGCAGTTCTTC. Protein: CASSISGLGYNEQFF.

The chain recombines TRBV7-2 with TRBJ2-3; D is ambiguous. V was trimmed by 3 bases and J by 6 bases, leaving 4 bases between them. The CDR3 length is 11 residues. Germline CDR1 and CDR2: SGHTA and FQGNSA. The CDR3 coding sequence is TGTGCCAGCAGCTTCCAGGATACGCAGTATTTT. Translating it yields CASSFQDTQYF. Drawing the rest from reference TRBV7-2 and TRBJ2-3, the complete variable domain is GAGVSQSPSNKVTEKGKDVELRCDPISGHTALYWYRQSLGQGLEFLIYFQGNSAPDKSGLPSDRFSAERTGGSVSTLTIQRTQQEDSAVYLCASSFQDTQYFGPGTRLTVL.

This chain links TRBV27 with TRBJ2-7, with D perhaps TRBD1 (5 bases). Germline V gene lookup returns CDR1 MNHEY and CDR2 SMNVEV (reference sequence). The CDR3 covers 13 residues. The V end lost 4 bases, the J end lost 6 bases, and 13 bases lay between the germline ends. The CDR3 nucleotides are TGTGCCAGCAGTTACAGGTTGGGCGGCGAGCAGTACTTC. Its protein is CASSYRLGGEQYF.

The chain carries TRBV11-2 and TRBJ2-6; TRBD1 might be the D (6 bases). The CDR3 is 16 amino acids. Per the germline V gene, CDR1 is SGHAT and CDR2 is FQNNGV. The ends were cut back, 5 bases at V and 1 base at J, with 12 bases in the middle. The CDR3: CASSALQGSGANVLTF. Written as DNA, the CDR3 is TGTGCCAGCAGCGCGCTGCAGGGGTCTGGGGCCAACGTCCTGACTTTC.

This clone was detected only once. This chain connects TRBV7-6 to TRBJ2-1, with TRBD1 as a possible D gene (6 bases). This CDR3 contains 17 residues. V was cut by 5 bases and J by 2 bases, with 19 bases left in between. From germline, CDR1 is SGHVS and CDR2 FNYEAQ. Written as DNA, the CDR3 is TGTGCCAGCAGCCCGGGACACGAGACATCTACCTACAATGAGCAGTTCTTC. It yields the protein CASSPGHETSTYNEQFF.